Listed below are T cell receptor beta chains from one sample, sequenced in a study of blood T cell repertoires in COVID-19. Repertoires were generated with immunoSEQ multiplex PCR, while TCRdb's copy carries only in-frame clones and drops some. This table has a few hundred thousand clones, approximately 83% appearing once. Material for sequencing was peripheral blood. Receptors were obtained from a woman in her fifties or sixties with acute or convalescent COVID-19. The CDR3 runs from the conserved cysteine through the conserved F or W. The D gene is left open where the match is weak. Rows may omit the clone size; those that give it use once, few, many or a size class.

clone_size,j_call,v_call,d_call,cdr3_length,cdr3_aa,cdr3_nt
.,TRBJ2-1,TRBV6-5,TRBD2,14,CASGTSGGGNEQFF,TGTGCCAGCGGCACTAGCGGGGGGGGTAATGAGCAGTTCTTC
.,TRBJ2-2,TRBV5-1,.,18,CASTLDQGGPTYTGELFF,TGCGCCAGCACCTTAGATCAAGGGGGTCCAACATACACCGGGGAGCTGTTTTTT
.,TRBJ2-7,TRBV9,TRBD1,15,CASSLGQGSSYEQYF,TGTGCCAGCAGCCTGGGACAGGGAAGCTCCTACGAGCAGTACTTC
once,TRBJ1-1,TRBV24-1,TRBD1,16,CATSDLLTQGPTEAFF,TGTGCCACCAGTGACTTACTAACACAGGGGCCCACTGAAGCTTTCTTT
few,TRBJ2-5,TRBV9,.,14,CASSVVSGIETQYF,TGTGCCAGCAGCGTAGTTTCAGGAATCGAGACCCAGTACTTC
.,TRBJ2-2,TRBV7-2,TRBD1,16,CASSSRTGANTGELFF,TGTGCCAGCAGCTCACGGACAGGGGCGAACACCGGGGAGCTGTTTTTT
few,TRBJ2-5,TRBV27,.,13,CASSLLYQETQYF,TGTGCCAGCAGTTTACTGTACCAAGAGACCCAGTACTTC
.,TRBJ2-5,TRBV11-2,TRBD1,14,CASRLTGSQETQYF,TGTGCCAGCAGACTGACAGGGAGCCAAGAGACCCAGTACTTC
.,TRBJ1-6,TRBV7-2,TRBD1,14,CASSDTGVNSPLHF,TGTGCCAGCAGCGATACAGGGGTCAATTCACCCCTCCACTTT
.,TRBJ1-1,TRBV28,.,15,CASSPLSGVRTEAFF,TGTGCCAGCAGTCCCCTCTCAGGGGTACGCACTGAAGCTTTCTTT
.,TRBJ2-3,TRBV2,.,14,CASSAGKRRDTQYF,TGTGCCAGCAGTGCCGGTAAGAGGAGGGATACGCAGTATTTT
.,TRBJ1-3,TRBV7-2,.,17,CASSLGSVGGSGNTIYF,TGTGCCAGCAGCTTAGGTTCCGTCGGGGGCTCTGGAAACACCATATATTTT